This T cell receptor (beta chain) emerged from a study of molecular identifiers for immune sequencing clone quantification. General study points: In naive cells, clones above 20 RNA copies held under 1% of molecules, whereas in effector cells they held over 99%.

Every naive CD8 library was made from between roughly 19,000 and 1,000,000 sorted cells with 10%, 30% or 50% RNA. Each CDR3 protein gets one entry after TCRdb re-called the PCR reads with MiXCR. The sample has hundreds of thousands of distinct CDR3 sequences; approximately 24% are singletons. The CDR3 consists of 15 residues. Looked up from germline, CDR1 is SGHDN and CDR2 is FVKESK. Note on this clonotype: The antigen remains unidentified. The junction and the germline gene differ at one end; a read error may be behind it.

The sample consisted of naive CD8+ T cells from blood, with Jurkat cell RNA spiked in. Subset described: FACS-sorted CD8+CD4-CCR7+CD45RA+ naive T cells. The receptor's source is a human donor in good health. Some libraries in this study had Jurkat cell RNA spiked in. This chain uses TRBV14 with TRBJ1-1; 7 nucleotides align to TRBD1. Here the CDR3 DNA reads TGTGCCCGCAGCCGAGTAACAGGGGTGGTCACTGAAGCTTTCTTT. It translates to CARSRVTGVVTEAFF.